A selection of T cell receptor beta chains follows, all from one sample in a study of T cells in tumors after PD-1 blockade. Using immunoSEQ multiplex PCR, the repertoire was profiled, and TCRdb retains in-frame clones only, with some absent. Among 60,000 to 65,000 clones listed, less than 85% were seen once. The sequencing here drew on PBMCs, taken after anti-PD-1 treatment. The receptors were sampled from a human donor with basal cell carcinoma. Each CDR3 is given with its conserved first and last residue. D genes are given only for firm matches. Expanded clones get a size class; other rows say once, few or many, or leave the size out.

d_call	clone_size	j_call	v_call	cdr3_aa	cdr3_nt
-	-	TRBJ2-2	TRBV3-1/TRBV3-2	CASSQWGATTGELFF	TGTGCCAGCAGCCAATGGGGGGCGACCACCGGGGAGCTGTTTTTT
-	-	TRBJ2-5	TRBV2	CASSDSQETQYF	TGTGCCAGCAGTGACAGCCAAGAGACCCAGTACTTC
TRBD1	-	TRBJ1-2	TRBV28	CASSSLDRAGYTF	TGTGCCAGCAGTTCCCTGGACAGGGCTGGCTACACCTTC
-	-	TRBJ2-1	TRBV15	CATSRDGVLALPNNEQFF	TGTGCCACCAGCAGAGATGGGGTCCTAGCATTGCCCAACAATGAGCAGTTCTTC
-	-	TRBJ1-2	TRBV15	CATGLLVNYGYTF	TGTGCCACCGGACTTCTGGTAAACTATGGCTACACCTTC
-	-	TRBJ2-3	TRBV5-1	CASSKGDSTDTQYF	TGCGCCAGCAGTAAAGGGGATAGCACAGATACGCAGTATTTT
-	few	TRBJ1-1	TRBV5-1	CASSLMAENTEAFF	TGCGCCAGCAGCTTGATGGCAGAGAACACTGAAGCTTTCTTT
-	-	TRBJ2-5	TRBV5-1	CASSSLLAGETQYF	TGCGCCAGCAGCTCCCTGCTGGCGGGAGAGACCCAGTACTTC
TRBD2	-	TRBJ2-1	TRBV5-1	CASSLDGTSSYNEQFF	TGCGCCAGCAGCTTGGACGGGACTAGCTCCTACAATGAGCAGTTCTTC
TRBD1	-	TRBJ1-6	TRBV6-5	CASTKQGQGNSPLHF	TGTGCCAGCACCAAACAGGGGCAGGGAAATTCACCCCTCCACTTT
-	-	TRBJ1-6	TRBV21-1	CASSKGGVPLHF	TGTGCCAGCAGCAAAGGTGGAGTCCCCCTCCACTTT
-	-	TRBJ1-2	TRBV4-1	CASSQVGGGGYTF	TGCGCCAGCAGCCAAGTTGGGGGGGGCGGCTACACCTTC
-	-	TRBJ1-1	TRBV19	CASSIGRGYTEAFF	TGTGCCAGTAGTATCGGCCGGGGTTACACTGAAGCTTTCTTT
TRBD1	-	TRBJ2-5	TRBV5-1	CASGVYWTGEETQYF	TGCGCCAGCGGGGTATATTGGACAGGGGAAGAGACCCAGTACTTC
TRBD2	-	TRBJ2-1	TRBV5-4	CASSPLAGSSYNEQFF	TGTGCCAGCAGCCCATTAGCGGGGAGCTCCTACAATGAGCAGTTCTTC
-	few	TRBJ2-7	TRBV5-1	CASSLESYEQYF	TGCGCCAGCAGCTTGGAAAGCTACGAGCAGTACTTC
-	-	TRBJ2-3	TRBV6-6	CASSPTHLQGTDTQYF	TGTGCCAGCAGTCCCACCCACCTTCAGGGCACAGATACGCAGTATTTT
-	-	TRBJ2-7	TRBV4-2	CASSQVGALEQYF	TGTGCCAGCAGCCAAGTAGGCGCTCTCGAGCAGTACTTC
TRBD1	-	TRBJ1-1	TRBV2	CASSERQGSEAFF	TGTGCCAGCAGTGAGCGACAGGGATCTGAAGCTTTCTTT
-	-	TRBJ2-1	TRBV6-5	CASSYEGYNEQFF	TGTGCCAGCAGTTACGAAGGGTACAATGAGCAGTTCTTC
TRBD2	-	TRBJ2-1	TRBV6-4	CASSPLLAGGSYNEQFF	TGTGCCAGCAGTCCCTTGTTGGCGGGGGGCTCCTACAATGAGCAGTTCTTC
TRBD1	-	TRBJ2-6	TRBV29-1	CSVDWGRGTGANVLTF	TGCAGCGTTGACTGGGGCAGGGGGACCGGGGCCAACGTCCTGACTTTC
TRBD1	once	TRBJ1-5	TRBV2	CASSSDRAGKPQHF	TGTGCCAGCAGTTCCGACAGGGCCGGTAAGCCCCAGCATTTT
TRBD1	-	TRBJ1-1	TRBV7-9	CASSFYRGDTEAFF	TGTGCCAGCAGTTTTTACAGGGGGGACACTGAAGCTTTCTTT